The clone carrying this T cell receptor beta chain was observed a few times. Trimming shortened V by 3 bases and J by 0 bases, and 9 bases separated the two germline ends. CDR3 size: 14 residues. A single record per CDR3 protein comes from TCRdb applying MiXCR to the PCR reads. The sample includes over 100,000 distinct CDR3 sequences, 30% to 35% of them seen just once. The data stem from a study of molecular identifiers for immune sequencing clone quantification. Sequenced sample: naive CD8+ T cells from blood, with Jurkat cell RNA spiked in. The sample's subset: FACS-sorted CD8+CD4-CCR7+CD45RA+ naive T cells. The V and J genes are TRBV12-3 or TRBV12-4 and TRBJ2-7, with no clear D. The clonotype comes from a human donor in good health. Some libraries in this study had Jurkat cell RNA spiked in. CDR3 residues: CASSFEPSSYEQYF. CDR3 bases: TGTGCCAGCAGTTTCGAGCCTAGCTCCTACGAGCAGTACTTC.